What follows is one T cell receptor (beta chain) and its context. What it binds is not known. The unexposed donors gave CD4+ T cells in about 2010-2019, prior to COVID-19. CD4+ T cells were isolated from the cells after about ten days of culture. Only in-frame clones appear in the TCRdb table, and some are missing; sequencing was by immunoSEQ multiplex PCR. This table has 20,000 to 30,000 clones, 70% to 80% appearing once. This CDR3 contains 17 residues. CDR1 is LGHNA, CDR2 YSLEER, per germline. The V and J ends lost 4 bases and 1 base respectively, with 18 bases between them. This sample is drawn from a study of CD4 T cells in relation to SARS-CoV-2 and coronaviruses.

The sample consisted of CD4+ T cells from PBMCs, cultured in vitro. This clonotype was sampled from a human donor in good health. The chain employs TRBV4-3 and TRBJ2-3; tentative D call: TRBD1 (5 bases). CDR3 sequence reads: CASSRYYGQGGTDTQYF. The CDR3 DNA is TGCGCCAGCAGCCGCTACTACGGGCAGGGCGGCACAGATACGCAGTATTTT.